This TCR beta chain is drawn from a study of siplizumab effects on memory and regulatory T cells. On this clone itself: A read error may produce the germline difference seen at one junction end.

Clones were read by immunoSEQ multiplex PCR, and TCRdb kept only the in-frame ones, dropping some. This sample has around 86,000 clones, with around 94% found just once. Germline V lookup: CDR1 SSHAT, CDR2 FNYEAQ (reference sequence). The CDR3 sequence is 15 residues long. V usage is TRBV7-7 and J usage is TRBJ2-1; TRBD1 matches 9 bases. The specimen was non-Treg CD4+ T cells sorted from blood. This TCR derives from a human donor in good health. CDR3 residues: CASSLGQGSYNEQFF. The CDR3 DNA sequence: TGTGCTAGCAGCTTAGGACAGGGGTCCTACAATGAGCAGTTCTTC. The variable domain in full, completed from reference TRBV7-7 and TRBJ2-1, reads GAGVSQSPRYKVTKRGQDVTLRCDPISSHATLYWYQQALGQGPEFLTYFNYEAQPDKSGLPSDRFSAERPEGSISTLTIQRTEQRDSAMYRCASSLGQGSYNEQFFGPGTRLTVL.